This TCR beta chain was obtained from a study of shared clonotypes between healthy human individuals. Turning to the study itself: Aged between 18 and 49, the donors were a couple of women and three men. A donor's plate count was three for CD4 naive and three for CD4 memory; CD8 naive had two and CD8 memory one.

The input for sorted-subset replicate PCRs was 200 to 250 ng DNA, approximately 30,000 T cell genomes. Generated by immunoSEQ multiplex PCR, the TCRdb table keeps only in-frame clones and is missing some. The table has millions of clones, more than 80% seen once. A note on this clone: Its target is not known.

V lost 5 bases and J lost 6; bases outside the gene matches: 12. CDR3 size: 16 residues. CDR1 is MDHEN, CDR2 SYDVKM, per germline. General observations from the study: The naive CD4 repertoires of a handful of donors were compared, and approximately 5% of clonotypes were shared.

Sequencing was performed on naive CD4+ T cells sorted from blood. Regarding subset: CD45RA+ positively selected. This TCR was sampled from a man younger than 35 in good health. V gene TRBV28 combines with J gene TRBJ2-2; 7 nucleotides match TRBD1. In DNA form, the CDR3 reads TGTGCCAGCAGTCCAGCAGGGGGTAGGCTTGCCGGGGAGCTGTTTTTT. It is translated as CASSPAGGRLAGELFF.